This T cell receptor beta chain was recorded in a study of T-cell memory formation after mild COVID-19. From the 5' RACE reads, TCRdb called clonotypes with MiXCR, one entry per CDR3 protein. The sample includes hundreds of thousands of distinct CDR3 sequences, about a fifth seen only once; the top ten take roughly 8.1%. Trimming stripped 7 bases from V and 3 bases from J, with 12 bases between. The CDR3 runs to 13 residues. This chain links TRBV12-3 or TRBV12-4 with TRBJ1-1, with D maybe TRBD1 (6 bases). Sequenced sample: PBMCs or a T cell subset sorted from them (not recorded which). The TCR sequence derives from an adult woman who had mild COVID-19 (a few samples of this study predate the infection). Cell type and time point are not known. In DNA, the CDR3 is TGTGCCAGCAATAATAGGGGGTACACTGAAGCTTTCTTT. Its translation is CASNNRGYTEAFF.